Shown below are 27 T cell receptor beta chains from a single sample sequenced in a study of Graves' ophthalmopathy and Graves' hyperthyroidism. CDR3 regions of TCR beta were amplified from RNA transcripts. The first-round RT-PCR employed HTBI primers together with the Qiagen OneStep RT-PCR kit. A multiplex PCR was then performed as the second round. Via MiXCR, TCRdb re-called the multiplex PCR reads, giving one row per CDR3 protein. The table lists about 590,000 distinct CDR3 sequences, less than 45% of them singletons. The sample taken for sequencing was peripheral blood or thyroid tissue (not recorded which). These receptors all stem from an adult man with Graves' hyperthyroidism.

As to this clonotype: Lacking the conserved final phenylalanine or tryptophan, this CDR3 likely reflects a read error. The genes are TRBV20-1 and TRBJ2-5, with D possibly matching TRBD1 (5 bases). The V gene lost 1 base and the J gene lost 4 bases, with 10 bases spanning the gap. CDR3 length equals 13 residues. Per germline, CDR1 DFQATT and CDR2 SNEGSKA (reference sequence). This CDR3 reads CSARAQVLETQYL. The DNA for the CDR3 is TGCAGTGCTAGAGCACAGGTATTAGAGACCCAGTACCTC.

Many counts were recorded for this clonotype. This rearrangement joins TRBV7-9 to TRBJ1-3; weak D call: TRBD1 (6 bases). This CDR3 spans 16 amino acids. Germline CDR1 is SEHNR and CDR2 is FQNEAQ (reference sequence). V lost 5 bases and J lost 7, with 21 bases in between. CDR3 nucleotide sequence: TGTGCCAGCAGCCAGAGCGGACAGAGGGCGGGGAACACCATATATTTT. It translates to CASSQSGQRAGNTIYF. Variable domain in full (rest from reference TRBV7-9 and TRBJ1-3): DTGVSQNPRHKITKRGQNVTFRCDPISEHNRLYWYRQTLGQGPEFLTYFQNEAQLEKSRLLSDRFSAERPKGSFSTLEIQRTEQGDSAMYLCASSQSGQRAGNTIYFGEGSWLTVV.

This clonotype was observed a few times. The CDR3 region is CASSFHAANEKLFF. CDR3 coding DNA: TGTGCCAGCAGTTTTCATGCCGCTAATGAAAAACTGTTTTTT. The chain has TRBV28 and TRBJ1-4; D is uncertain. V lost 3 bases, J lost 3 bases, and 8 bases lay in between. The CDR3 consists of 14 residues. The germline V gene encodes CDR1 MDHEN and CDR2 SYDVKM.

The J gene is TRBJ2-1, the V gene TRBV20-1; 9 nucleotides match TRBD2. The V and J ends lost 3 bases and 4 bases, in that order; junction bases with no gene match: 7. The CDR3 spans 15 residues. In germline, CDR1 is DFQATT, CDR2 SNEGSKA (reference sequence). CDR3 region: CSASELAGWYNEQFF. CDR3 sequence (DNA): TGCAGTGCTAGTGAACTAGCGGGTTGGTACAATGAGCAGTTCTTC.

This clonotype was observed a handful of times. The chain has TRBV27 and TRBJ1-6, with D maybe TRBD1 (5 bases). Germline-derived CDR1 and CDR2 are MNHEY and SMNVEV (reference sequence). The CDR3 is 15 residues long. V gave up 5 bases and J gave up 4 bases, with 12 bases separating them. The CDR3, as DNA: TGTGCCAGCAGTCCCTATGGGGGTTATAATTCACCCCTCCACTTT. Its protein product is CASSPYGGYNSPLHF.

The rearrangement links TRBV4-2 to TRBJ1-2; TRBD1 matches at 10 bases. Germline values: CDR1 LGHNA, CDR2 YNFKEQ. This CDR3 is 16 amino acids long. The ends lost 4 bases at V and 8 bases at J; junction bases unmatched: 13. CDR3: CASSRKVGTGDFGYTF. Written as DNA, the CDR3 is TGTGCCAGCAGCCGAAAAGTCGGGACAGGGGACTTCGGCTACACCTTC.

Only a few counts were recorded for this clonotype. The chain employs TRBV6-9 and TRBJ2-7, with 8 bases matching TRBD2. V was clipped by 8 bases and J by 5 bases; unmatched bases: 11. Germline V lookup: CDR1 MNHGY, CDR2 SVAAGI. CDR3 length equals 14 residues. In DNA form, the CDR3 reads TGTGCCAGCGCCTTAGACGGGACTAGGAACGAGCAGTACTTC. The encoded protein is CASALDGTRNEQYF.

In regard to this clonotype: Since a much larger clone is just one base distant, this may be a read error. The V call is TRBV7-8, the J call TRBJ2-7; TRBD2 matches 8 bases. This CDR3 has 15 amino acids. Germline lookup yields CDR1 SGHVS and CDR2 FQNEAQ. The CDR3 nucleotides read TGTGCCAGCAGCTCAGGCGCGGGGGGTTCCTACGAGCATTACTTC. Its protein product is CASSSGAGGSYEHYF. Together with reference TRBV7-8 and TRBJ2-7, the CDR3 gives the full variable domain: GAGVSQSPRYKVAKRGQDVALRCDPISGHVSLFWYQQALGQGPEFLTYFQNEAQLDKSGLPSDRFFAERPEGSVSTLKIQRTQQEDSAVYLCASSSGAGGSYEHYFGPGTRLTVT.

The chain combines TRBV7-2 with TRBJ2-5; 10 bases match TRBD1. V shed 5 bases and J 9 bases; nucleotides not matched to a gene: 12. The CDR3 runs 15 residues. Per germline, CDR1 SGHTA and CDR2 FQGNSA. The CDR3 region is CASSPDRGNNQPQYF. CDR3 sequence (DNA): TGTGCCAGCAGCCCGGACAGGGGGAACAATCAGCCCCAGTACTTC. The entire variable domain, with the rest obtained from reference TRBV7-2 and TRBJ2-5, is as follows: GAGVSQSPSNKVTEKGKDVELRCDPISGHTALYWYRQSLGQGLEFLIYFQGNSAPDKSGLPSDRFSAERTGGSVSTLTIQRTQQEDSAVYLCASSPDRGNNQPQYFGPGTRLLVL.

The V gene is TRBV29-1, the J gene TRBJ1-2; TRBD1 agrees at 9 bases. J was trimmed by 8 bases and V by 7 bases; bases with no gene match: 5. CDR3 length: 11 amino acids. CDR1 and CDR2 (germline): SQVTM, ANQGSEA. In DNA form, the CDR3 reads TGCAGCGCCGGACAGGGGATCGGCTACACCTTC. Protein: CSAGQGIGYTF.

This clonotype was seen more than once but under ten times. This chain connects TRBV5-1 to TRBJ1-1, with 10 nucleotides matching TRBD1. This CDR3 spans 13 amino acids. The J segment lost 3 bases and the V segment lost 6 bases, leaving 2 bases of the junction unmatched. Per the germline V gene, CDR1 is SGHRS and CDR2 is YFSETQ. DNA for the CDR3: TGCGCCAGCACCGGACAGGGGGACACTGAAGCTTTCTTT. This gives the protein CASTGQGDTEAFF. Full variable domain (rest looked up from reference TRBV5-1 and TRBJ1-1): KAGVTQTPRYLIKTRGQQVTLSCSPISGHRSVSWYQQTPGQGLQFLFEYFSETQRNKGNFPGRFSGRQFSNSRSEMNVSTLELGDSALYLCASTGQGDTEAFFGQGTRLTVV.

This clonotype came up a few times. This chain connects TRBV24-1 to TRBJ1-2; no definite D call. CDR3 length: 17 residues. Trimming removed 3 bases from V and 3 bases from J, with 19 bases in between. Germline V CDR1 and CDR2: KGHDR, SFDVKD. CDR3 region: CATSDASVRANYYGYTF. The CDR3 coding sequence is TGTGCCACCAGTGATGCCAGCGTAAGGGCCAACTACTATGGCTACACCTTC.

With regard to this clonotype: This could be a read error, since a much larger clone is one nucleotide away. CDR3 nucleotides: TGTGCCAGCAGTTACGGCGGATCCCAAGAGACCCGGTACTTC. It codes for CASSYGGSQETRYF. This sequence joins TRBV12-3 or TRBV12-4 and TRBJ2-5; D gene ambiguous. The CDR3 consists of 14 residues.

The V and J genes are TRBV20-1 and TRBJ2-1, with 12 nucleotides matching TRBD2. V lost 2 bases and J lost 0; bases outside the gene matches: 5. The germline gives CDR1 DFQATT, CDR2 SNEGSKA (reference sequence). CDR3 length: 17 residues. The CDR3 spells CSARSPSGRGSYNEQFF. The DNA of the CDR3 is TGCAGTGCTAGATCCCCTAGCGGGAGGGGCTCCTACAATGAGCAGTTCTTC.

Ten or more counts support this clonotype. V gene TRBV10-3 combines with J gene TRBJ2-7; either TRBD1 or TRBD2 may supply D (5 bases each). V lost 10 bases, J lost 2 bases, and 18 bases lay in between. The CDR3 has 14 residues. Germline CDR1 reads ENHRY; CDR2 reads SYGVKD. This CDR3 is CASSSGTVAYEQYF. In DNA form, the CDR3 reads TGTGCCAGCAGCTCCGGGACCGTTGCCTACGAGCAGTACTTC.

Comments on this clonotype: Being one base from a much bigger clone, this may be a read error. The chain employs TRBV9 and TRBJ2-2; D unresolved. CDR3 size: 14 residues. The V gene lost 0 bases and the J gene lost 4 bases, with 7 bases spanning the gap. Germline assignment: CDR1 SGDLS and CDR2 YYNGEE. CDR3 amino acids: CASSVAPSTGELFF. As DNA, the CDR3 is TGTGCCAGCAGCGTAGCCCCGAGCACCGGGGAGCTGTTTTTT.

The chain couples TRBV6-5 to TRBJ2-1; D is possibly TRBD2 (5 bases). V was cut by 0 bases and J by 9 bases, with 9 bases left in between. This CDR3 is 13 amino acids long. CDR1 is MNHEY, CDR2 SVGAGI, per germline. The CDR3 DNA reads TGTGCCAGCAGTTACTCGAGGGTAGGTGAGCAGTTCTTC. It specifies CASSYSRVGEQFF.

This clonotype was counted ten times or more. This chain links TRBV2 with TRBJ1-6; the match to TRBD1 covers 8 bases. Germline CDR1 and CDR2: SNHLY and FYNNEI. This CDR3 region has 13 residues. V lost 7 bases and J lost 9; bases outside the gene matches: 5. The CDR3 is CASTRDRSSPLHF. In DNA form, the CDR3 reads TGTGCCAGCACCCGGGACAGGAGTTCACCCCTCCACTTT.

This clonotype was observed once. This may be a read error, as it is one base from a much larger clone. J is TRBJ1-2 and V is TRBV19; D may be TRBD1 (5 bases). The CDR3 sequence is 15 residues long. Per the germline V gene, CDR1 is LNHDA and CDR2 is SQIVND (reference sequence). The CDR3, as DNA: TGTGCCTGTAGTATAGATGTAGGGGTTAACTATGGCTACACCTTC. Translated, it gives CACSIDVGVNYGYTF.

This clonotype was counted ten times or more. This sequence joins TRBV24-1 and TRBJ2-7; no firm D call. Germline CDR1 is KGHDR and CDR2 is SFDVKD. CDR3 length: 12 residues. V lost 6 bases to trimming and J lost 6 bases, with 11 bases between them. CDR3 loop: CATSYSGFEQYF. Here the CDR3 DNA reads TGTGCCACCAGTTATTCTGGTTTCGAGCAGTACTTC.

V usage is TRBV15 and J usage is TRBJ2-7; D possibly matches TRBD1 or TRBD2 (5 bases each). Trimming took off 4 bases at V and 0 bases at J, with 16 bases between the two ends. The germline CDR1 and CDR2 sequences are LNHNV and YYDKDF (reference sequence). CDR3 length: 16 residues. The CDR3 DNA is TGTGCCACCAGCAAAGATCGGGGCAGCCGCTCCTACGAGCAGTACTTC. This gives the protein CATSKDRGSRSYEQYF.

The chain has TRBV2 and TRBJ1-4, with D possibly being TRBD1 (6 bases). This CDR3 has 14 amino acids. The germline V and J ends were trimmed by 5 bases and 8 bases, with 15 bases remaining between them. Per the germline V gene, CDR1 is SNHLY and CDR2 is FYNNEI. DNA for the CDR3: TGTGCCAGCAGTTCGAGGACAGAGAACGAAAAACTGTTTTTT. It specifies CASSSRTENEKLFF.

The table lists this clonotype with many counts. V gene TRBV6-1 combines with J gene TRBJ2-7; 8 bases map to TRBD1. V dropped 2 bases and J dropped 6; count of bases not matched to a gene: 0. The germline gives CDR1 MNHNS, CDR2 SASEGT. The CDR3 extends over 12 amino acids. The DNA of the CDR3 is TGTGCCAGCAGTGAAACAGGGGGCGAGCAGTACTTC. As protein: CASSETGGEQYF.

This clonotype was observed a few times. The CDR3 coding sequence is TGTGCCACTACGGCTAGCGGTTACGTCGAGCAGTACTTC. Translation: CATTASGYVEQYF. The chain links TRBV19 to TRBJ2-7; 7 bases are shared with TRBD2. The germline gives CDR1 LNHDA, CDR2 SQIVND (reference sequence). The CDR3 covers 13 residues. Trimming took 10 bases from V and 6 from J; bases not matched to a gene: 12.

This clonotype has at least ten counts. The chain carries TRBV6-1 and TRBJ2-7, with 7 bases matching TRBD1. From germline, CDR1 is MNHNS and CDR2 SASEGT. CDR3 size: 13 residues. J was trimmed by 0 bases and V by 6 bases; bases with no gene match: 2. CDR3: CASRAGGSYEQYF. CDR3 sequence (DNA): TGTGCCAGCAGGGCAGGGGGCTCCTACGAGCAGTACTTC.

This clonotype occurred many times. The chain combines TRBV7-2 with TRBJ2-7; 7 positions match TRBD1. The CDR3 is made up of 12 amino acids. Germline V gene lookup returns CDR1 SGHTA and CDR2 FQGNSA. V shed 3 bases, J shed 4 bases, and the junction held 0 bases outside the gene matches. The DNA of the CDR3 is TGTGCCAGCAGCTTGACAGGGTACGAGCAGTACTTC. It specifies CASSLTGYEQYF. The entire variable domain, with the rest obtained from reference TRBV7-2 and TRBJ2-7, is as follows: GAGVSQSPSNKVTEKGKDVELRCDPISGHTALYWYRQSLGQGLEFLIYFQGNSAPDKSGLPSDRFSAERTGGSVSTLTIQRTQQEDSAVYLCASSLTGYEQYFGPGTRLTVT.

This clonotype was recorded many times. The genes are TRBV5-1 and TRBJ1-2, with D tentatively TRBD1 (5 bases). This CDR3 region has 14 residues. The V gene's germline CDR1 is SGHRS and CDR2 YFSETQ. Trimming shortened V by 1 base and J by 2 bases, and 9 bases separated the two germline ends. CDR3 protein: CASSLRDGNYGYTF. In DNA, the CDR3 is TGCGCCAGCAGCTTGCGGGACGGCAACTATGGCTACACCTTC.